The next 30 T cell receptor beta chains were all read from a single sample in a study of T cell responses to AZD1222 COVID-19 vaccine. The protocol was immunoSEQ multiplex PCR, while the TCRdb copy is restricted to in-frame clones and leaves out a portion. The data show about 190,000 clones, around 92% seen once. Material: peripheral blood, obtained on day 0 of AZD1222 vaccination. Source of these receptors: an adult in good health.

This chain uses TRBV28 with TRBJ1-3; D gene unclear. CDR3 length: 15 residues. V was pared by 2 bases and J by 2 bases, with 10 bases between. CDR1 is MDHEN and CDR2 is SYDVKM in the germline V gene. This CDR3 reads CASSLLAGTGNTIYF. In DNA form, the CDR3 reads TGTGCCAGCAGTTTACTTGCAGGAACTGGAAACACCATATATTTT.

This clone has only one observation. The chain has TRBV6-5 and TRBJ1-6; 9 bases line up with TRBD1. The CDR3 has 14 amino acids. Losses at the gene ends were 6 bases for V and 14 bases for J; bases not matched to a gene: 11. Germline V gene sequence: CDR1 MNHEY, CDR2 SVGAGI. The CDR3 here is CASSRLDRGKALHF. The CDR3 nucleotides read TGTGCCAGCAGCCGATTGGACAGGGGAAAGGCCCTCCACTTT.

The V call is TRBV29-1, the J call TRBJ2-3; 7 bases fit TRBD1. The length of the CDR3 is 14 residues. The J segment lost 2 bases and the V segment lost 6 bases, leaving 8 bases of the junction unmatched. CDR1 and CDR2 (germline): SQVTM, ANQGSEA. The CDR3 coding sequence is TGCAGCGTCGCGAGGGACAGCTTCACAGATACGCAGTATTTT. This encodes CSVARDSFTDTQYF.

The chain has TRBV7-2 and TRBJ2-2; unclear D gene. This CDR3 has 13 residues. Germline V gene data show CDR1 as SGHTA and CDR2 as FQGNSA. Trimming took off 7 bases at V and 7 bases at J, with 13 bases between the two ends. The CDR3 bases are TGTGCCAGCACCATCCGTGGGTTCGGGGAGCTGTTTTTT. Its protein is CASTIRGFGELFF.

This sequence joins TRBV6-1 and TRBJ1-3; TRBD1 is a possible D gene (5 bases). Deletions cut 0 bases from V and 4 bases from J, with 10 bases between. CDR3 length equals 15 residues. Germline loops: CDR1 MNHNS, CDR2 SASEGT. The CDR3 loop reads CASSEALTAGNTIYF. The DNA for the CDR3 is TGTGCCAGCAGTGAAGCGCTGACAGCCGGAAACACCATATATTTT.

The V gene is TRBV9, the J gene TRBJ1-3, with no clear D. Germline CDR1 SGDLS, CDR2 YYNGEE. This CDR3 region has 15 residues. Trimming removed 4 bases from V and 4 bases from J, with 15 bases in between. The CDR3 nucleotides read TGTGCCAGCAGCCCCCAGACGTGGGTCGGAAACACCATATATTTT. Protein sequence: CASSPQTWVGNTIYF.

The CDR3 protein is CAWSERHTIYF. The CDR3 coding sequence is TGTGCCTGGAGCGAAAGACACACCATATATTTT. The V gene is TRBV30, the J gene TRBJ1-3; D uncertain. The CDR3 spans 11 residues. Germline V lookup: CDR1 GTSNPN, CDR2 SVGIG (reference sequence). V was trimmed by 3 bases and J by 8 bases, leaving 8 bases between them.

The gene calls are TRBV15 and TRBJ2-1; D is undetermined. Trimming took 5 bases from V and 3 from J, leaving 11 bases between them. CDR1 and CDR2 from the germline V gene are LNHNV and YYDKDF (reference sequence). The CDR3 is 14 amino acids. The CDR3, as DNA: TGTGCCACCAGCTTCGGCCATCTCTACAATGAGCAGTTCTTC. Translating gives CATSFGHLYNEQFF.

This chain's CDR3 is CASSLETGRGEKLFF. CDR3 coding DNA: TGCGCCAGCAGCCTTGAGACAGGGAGGGGTGAAAAACTGTTTTTT. The chain has TRBV4-3 and TRBJ1-4, with TRBD1 matching 7 bases. The CDR3 spans 15 residues. Trimming at V came to 4 bases and at J to 7 bases, leaving 9 bases not matched to a gene. CDR1 is LGHNA and CDR2 is YSLEER in the germline V gene.

The J gene is TRBJ2-1, the V gene TRBV18; TRBD2 agrees at 8 bases. The junction had 4 bases not matched to a gene; V was cut back by 2 bases and J by 7 bases. Germline V CDR1 and CDR2: KGHSH, LQKENI. The CDR3 is 14 amino acids. CDR3 DNA sequence: TGTGCCAGCTCACCATATTCGGGGGGGAATGAGCAGTTCTTC. It codes for CASSPYSGGNEQFF.

The chain employs TRBV28 and TRBJ2-2; weak D call: TRBD2 (7 bases). The CDR3 covers 15 residues. Germline loops: CDR1 MDHEN, CDR2 SYDVKM. Trimming removed 8 bases from V and 6 bases from J, with 19 bases in between. The CDR3 DNA reads as TGTGCCAGCCGGAAGGGGGGGACCTTACCCGGGGAGCTGTTTTTT. Translating it yields CASRKGGTLPGELFF.

V is TRBV12-3 or TRBV12-4 and J is TRBJ1-3; D ambiguous. The ends were cut back, 5 bases at V and 7 bases at J, with 6 bases in the middle. The CDR3 has 11 amino acids. This CDR3 reads CASSPGNTIYF. CDR3 nucleotide sequence: TGTGCCAGCAGTCCGGGGAACACCATATATTTT.

The CDR3 DNA is TGCGCCAGCAGCTTCCGCGATGAGCAGTTCTTC. It yields the protein CASSFRDEQFF. This rearrangement joins TRBV5-1 to TRBJ2-1; D ambiguous. V was cut by 2 bases and J by 8 bases, with 5 bases left in between. The germline V gene encodes CDR1 SGHRS and CDR2 YFSETQ. This CDR3 has 11 residues.

About this clone: The same CDR3 can be traced to other DNA sequences in this sample. V is TRBV7-2 and J is TRBJ1-5; D perhaps matches TRBD1 (6 bases). Trimming cost V 2 bases and J 7 bases, with 6 bases left between them. The CDR3 is 12 amino acids. CDR1 is SGHTA, CDR2 FQGNSA, per germline. For the CDR3, the DNA is TGTGCCAGCAGCTTACAGGGGCAGCCCCAGCATTTT. Translating it yields CASSLQGQPQHF. Variable domain in full (rest from reference TRBV7-2 and TRBJ1-5): GAGVSQSPSNKVTEKGKDVELRCDPISGHTALYWYRQSLGQGLEFLIYFQGNSAPDKSGLPSDRFSAERTGGSVSTLTIQRTQQEDSAVYLCASSLQGQPQHFGDGTRLSIL.

The V and J genes are TRBV12-1 and TRBJ1-4; the DNA was not used to check the table's D call, TRBD1. TRBV12-1 is deemed a pseudogene. The CDR3 length is 18 residues. CDR3 amino acids: CASSAPRALGANNEKLFF. Here the CDR3 DNA reads TGTGCCAGCAGCGCGCCCCGCGCGCTAGGGGCGAATAATGAAAAACTGTTTTTT.

The chain employs TRBV16 and TRBJ1-4, with 10 bases fitting TRBD1. With 3 bases clipped from V and 7 bases from J, the junction kept 11 bases outside the gene matches. Germline CDR1 KGHSY, CDR2 FQNENV. The CDR3 covers 17 residues. The DNA of the CDR3 is TGTGCCAGCAGCCACCATCCAGGGCGGGACAGGGGTGAAAAACTGTTTTTT. It encodes CASSHHPGRDRGEKLFF.

This clone showed up just once. V usage is TRBV10-3 and J usage is TRBJ1-2, with D unclear. CDR1 ENHRY and CDR2 SYGVKD come from the germline V gene. This CDR3 region has 14 residues. Trimming took 3 bases from V and 4 from J, leaving 12 bases between them. The CDR3 DNA is TGTGCCATCAGTGAACCAAAGGCGACCTATGGCTACACCTTC. The encoded protein is CAISEPKATYGYTF.

This clone was seen just once. This chain links TRBV28 with TRBJ2-3; 10 bases fit TRBD2. Germline values: CDR1 MDHEN, CDR2 SYDVKM. The CDR3 length is 17 residues. With V trimmed by 11 bases and J by 0 bases, 14 bases remained unmatched. The CDR3 nucleotides are TGTGCCGCACGGAGCGGGGGGGCTGGAGAGAGCACAGATACGCAGTATTTT. It translates to CAARSGGAGESTDTQYF.

The chain joins TRBV29-1 to TRBJ1-2; D perhaps matches TRBD1 (5 bases). Between the trimmed V and J ends, which lost 4 bases and 8 bases, there was a span of 11 bases. Germline CDR1 is SQVTM and CDR2 is ANQGSEA. CDR3 length: 11 amino acids. The CDR3 sequence: CSVAGREGYTF. DNA for the CDR3: TGCAGCGTTGCGGGGCGCGAAGGCTACACCTTC. Variable domain in full (rest from reference TRBV29-1 and TRBJ1-2): SAVISQKPSRDICQRGTSLTIQCQVDSQVTMMFWYRQQPGQSLTLIATANQGSEATYESGFVIDKFPISRPNLTFSTLTVSNMSPEDSSIYLCSVAGREGYTFGSGTRLTVV.

This chain uses TRBV2 with TRBJ1-1, with D possibly matching TRBD1 (6 bases). This CDR3 contains 15 residues. CDR1 and CDR2 (germline): SNHLY, FYNNEI. The germline V and J ends were trimmed by 10 bases and 2 bases, with 20 bases remaining between them. CDR3 nucleotide sequence: TGTGCCACTATCACACAGGTGGGGGCTAACACTGAAGCTTTCTTT. Residues: CATITQVGANTEAFF.

The chain employs TRBV6-5 and TRBJ1-2, with D perhaps matching TRBD1 (6 bases). The CDR3 length is 13 residues. Trimming took 6 bases from V and 4 from J, leaving 12 bases between them. Germline V CDR1 and CDR2: MNHEY, SVGAGI. The CDR3 loop reads CASRAGVSYGYTF. CDR3 in DNA: TGTGCCAGCAGGGCAGGGGTAAGCTATGGCTACACCTTC.

This chain links TRBV18 with TRBJ1-3; the D gene is possibly TRBD1 (6 bases). CDR1 is KGHSH, CDR2 LQKENI, per germline. The V end was cut by 3 bases, the J end by 4 bases, with 19 bases between. The CDR3 loop spans 17 amino acids. The CDR3 DNA reads TGTGCCAGCTCACCGAGACTCGGACAGTCCTTAGGAAACACCATATATTTT. It encodes CASSPRLGQSLGNTIYF.

The chain carries TRBV5-1 and TRBJ1-2; D call uncertain. This CDR3 is built from 14 residues. Trimming cost V 2 bases and J 8 bases, with 16 bases left between them. Germline CDR1 is SGHRS and CDR2 is YFSETQ. CDR3 nucleotide sequence: TGCGCCAGCAGCTTACTACGGGCTTCCGACGGCTACACCTTC. Amino acid sequence: CASSLLRASDGYTF.

This clone appeared a single time. The chain carries TRBV19 and TRBJ1-6; the D gene is possibly TRBD1 (5 bases). CDR3 size: 15 residues. CDR1 LNHDA and CDR2 SQIVND come from the germline V gene (reference sequence). Trimming removed 3 bases from V and 10 bases from J, with 16 bases in between. DNA for the CDR3: TGTGCCAGTAGTATGAGGGAGCAGGGTCGGTCACCCCTCCACTTT. Residues: CASSMREQGRSPLHF.

The chain couples TRBV3-1 (or the pseudogene TRBV3-2) to TRBJ1-2; unclear D gene. The CDR3 has 11 residues. Trimming left V 1 base short and J 8 bases short, with 5 bases between. Germline lookup yields CDR1 LGHDT and CDR2 YNNKEL (reference sequence). CDR3 nucleotide sequence: TGTGCCAGCAGCCAAGGGTGGGGCTACACCTTC. Amino acid sequence: CASSQGWGYTF.

This clone was observed a single time. This chain joins TRBV11-2 and TRBJ1-4; perhaps TRBD1 as D (6 bases). The V end was cut by 1 base, the J end by 7 bases, with 13 bases between. Germline V gives CDR1 SGHAT, CDR2 FQNNGV. This CDR3 region has 15 residues. The DNA for the CDR3 is TGTGCCAGCAGCTTAGCTTACAGGGCGAGTGAAAAACTGTTTTTT. Amino acids: CASSLAYRASEKLFF.

This clone occurred once. The V call is TRBV4-3, the J call TRBJ1-2; 9 bases match TRBD1. V was pared by 3 bases and J by 6 bases, with 14 bases of the junction left unmatched. The CDR3 runs 17 residues. CDR1 is LGHNA and CDR2 is YSLEER in the germline V gene. CDR3 bases: TGCGCCAGCAGCCACAAACCCATGGGACAGGGAAATCATGGCTACACCTTC. It yields the protein CASSHKPMGQGNHGYTF.

The chain is built from TRBV10-3 and TRBJ1-2; perhaps TRBD1 as D (5 bases). Trimming cost V 4 bases and J 1 base, with 10 bases left between them. CDR1 is ENHRY, CDR2 SYGVKD, per germline. This CDR3 region has 14 residues. CDR3 sequence reads: CAISVTEINYGYTF. The CDR3, as DNA: TGTGCCATCAGTGTGACAGAGATTAACTATGGCTACACCTTC.

V is TRBV13 and J is TRBJ1-2; possibly TRBD1 for D (5 bases). Germline V gives CDR1 PRHDT, CDR2 FYEKMQ (reference sequence). The CDR3 loop spans 14 amino acids. V lost 6 bases and J 5 bases, leaving 16 bases between the germline ends. CDR3 nucleotide sequence: TGTGCCAGCAGTTCCCCGACAGAAGTTTATGGCTACACCTTC. Translation: CASSSPTEVYGYTF.

V usage is TRBV6-1 and J usage is TRBJ2-5, with D unresolved. Trimming cost V 7 bases and J 6 bases, with 9 bases left between them. Germline V gene data show CDR1 as MNHNS and CDR2 as SASEGT. This CDR3 has 11 residues. CDR3 bases: TGTGCCAGCACTGCGTCAAAGACCCAGTACTTC. Translation: CASTASKTQYF.